This record concerns one T cell receptor (beta chain) sequence. These data are taken from a study of tumor-infiltrating lymphocytes in primary liver carcinoma. Co-extracting RNA and DNA was done with about 17-30 mg of unsorted bulk tissue as input. A constant-region primer primed TCR beta cDNA synthesis from about 550 ng of total RNA. Employing slightly modified ARM-PCR, three nested multiplex PCR rounds were run, and these gave rise to the TCR beta libraries. A C-beta reverse primer was combined with TRBV1-TRBV30 forward primers in the first two PCR rounds, and each round had 9 to 10 cycles. TCRdb recomputed calls from the multiplex PCR reads with MiXCR, one row per CDR3 protein. The sample carries around 100,000 distinct CDR3 sequences, approximately 70% recorded once. This CDR3 is 16 amino acids long. With V trimmed by 4 bases and J by 0 bases, 5 bases remained unmatched. In germline, CDR1 is SGHTA, CDR2 FQGTGA.

The chain joins TRBV7-3 to TRBJ2-2; 7 bases map to TRBD1. The sequence was collected from a woman aged 55-70 years with primary liver carcinoma and hepatitis B virus infection. Sequencing was done on a sample of liver tumor tissue from sampling region 2. Subset noted: tumor region T2, inferior pole. The CDR3 DNA reads as TGTGCCAGCAGCTCTCCAGGGGGAACGAACACCGGGGAGCTGTTTTTT. Amino acids: CASSSPGGTNTGELFF.